One sample yielded the 21 T cell receptor beta chains listed below, sequenced in a study of shared clonotypes between healthy human individuals. Sequenced by immunoSEQ multiplex PCR; TCRdb stores in-frame clones only, minus some. The table includes roughly 1,000,000 clones, approximately 80% detected once. The sequencing sample was made of memory CD4+ T cells from PBMCs. The sample's subset: CD45RA-negative fraction. Source of these receptors: a man aged 18-30 years in good health. Some clones in this sample may be carry-over from other donors' samples.

The chain recombines TRBV9 with TRBJ2-3; 13 bases match TRBD2. This CDR3 contains 17 residues. Germline V gene lookup returns CDR1 SGDLS and CDR2 YYNGEE. V dropped 0 bases and J dropped 6; count of bases not matched to a gene: 7. In DNA form, the CDR3 reads TGTGCCAGCAGCGTAGGTGCCGGACTAGCGGGAGTGGATACGCAGTATTTT. This translates into CASSVGAGLAGVDTQYF. Using reference TRBV9 and TRBJ2-3 for the parts outside the CDR3, the full variable domain is DSGVTQTPKHLITATGQRVTLRCSPRSGDLSVYWYQQSLDQGLQFLIQYYNGEERAKGNILERFSAQQFPDLHSELNLSSLELGDSALYFCASSVGAGLAGVDTQYFGPGTRLTVL.

The V and J genes are TRBV7-3 and TRBJ2-7; no clear D. Trimming took 5 bases from V and 4 from J, leaving 21 bases between them. Per germline, CDR1 SGHTA and CDR2 FQGTGA. This CDR3 is 16 amino acids long. CDR3 in DNA: TGTGCCAGCAGCCCGACCGGGCCGACCAGAACATACGAGCAGTACTTC. It translates to CASSPTGPTRTYEQYF.

This clone showed up just once. The CDR3 DNA follows: TGTGCCAGCAGTTTATTGGGACAGGGGATCGGGGGTGAAAAACTGTTTTTT. It is translated as CASSLLGQGIGGEKLFF. This chain connects TRBV27 to TRBJ1-4, with TRBD1 matching 10 bases. Germline-derived CDR1 and CDR2 are MNHEY and SMNVEV (reference sequence). The CDR3 covers 17 residues. V trimming: 1 base; J trimming: 7 bases; junction bases outside the gene matches: 9.

This chain connects TRBV2 to TRBJ1-2; D is uncertain. Germline V CDR1 and CDR2: SNHLY, FYNNEI. Trimming shortened V by 6 bases and J by 5 bases, and 16 bases separated the two germline ends. The CDR3 covers 14 residues. CDR3 protein: CASRGRVGIYGYTF. The DNA for the CDR3 is TGTGCCAGCAGGGGGAGGGTGGGGATTTATGGCTACACCTTC.

The chain has TRBV18 and TRBJ2-2; perhaps TRBD2 as D (5 bases). Trimming took 3 bases from V and 5 from J, leaving 16 bases between them. The CDR3 is 16 residues long. Germline V lookup: CDR1 KGHSH, CDR2 LQKENI. CDR3 amino acids: CASSPWTGSGTGELFF. The DNA of the CDR3 is TGTGCCAGCTCACCCTGGACTGGAAGTGGAACCGGGGAGCTGTTTTTT.

This clone was counted once. V and J are TRBV25-1 and TRBJ1-2; tentatively, D is TRBD1 (5 bases). The germline V gene has CDR1 MGHDK and CDR2 SYGVNS. This CDR3 region has 13 residues. Trimming left V 8 bases short and J 0 bases short, with 10 bases between. This chain's CDR3 is CASQDSSNYGYTF. The CDR3 nucleotides are TGTGCCAGCCAAGACAGTTCTAACTATGGCTACACCTTC.

The chain links TRBV5-1 to TRBJ2-1; 9 nucleotides align to TRBD2. Looked up from germline, CDR1 is SGHRS and CDR2 is YFSETQ. The CDR3 is 16 residues long. Trimming at V came to 0 bases and at J to 9 bases, leaving 10 bases not matched to a gene. CDR3 sequence (DNA): TGCGCCAGCAGCTTGGGCGCTAGCGGGACTGTGGGTGAGCAGTTCTTC. Its translation is CASSLGASGTVGEQFF.

This clone was detected once. Other DNA sequences of this sample code for an identical CDR3. J is TRBJ2-7 and V is TRBV28; D call uncertain. CDR3 length: 14 amino acids. V shed 5 bases and J shed 1 base, with 12 bases lying between them. Germline V lookup: CDR1 MDHEN, CDR2 SYDVKM. The CDR3: CASSTPGLSYEQYF. DNA of the CDR3: TGTGCCAGCAGTACCCCCGGGCTTTCCTACGAGCAGTACTTC. The full variable domain, with the rest looked up from reference TRBV28 and TRBJ2-7, is DVKVTQSSRYLVKRTGEKVFLECVQDMDHENMFWYRQDPGLGLRLIYFSYDVKMKEKGDIPEGYSVSREKKERFSLILESASTNQTSMYLCASSTPGLSYEQYFGPGTRLTVT.

The V gene is TRBV6-6, the J gene TRBJ1-2, with 8 bases fitting TRBD1. CDR1 and CDR2 from the germline V gene are MNHNY and SVGAGI (reference sequence). The J segment lost 6 bases and the V segment lost 2 bases, leaving 8 bases of the junction unmatched. This CDR3 region has 15 residues. CDR3 sequence (DNA): TGTGCCAGCAGTTACCTGGACAGGGAGGTCCATGGCTACACCTTC. Translated: CASSYLDREVHGYTF.

The chain recombines TRBV19 with TRBJ1-5, with D uncertain. Trimming took 2 bases from V and 0 from J, leaving 11 bases between them. CDR1 LNHDA and CDR2 SQIVND come from the germline V gene (reference sequence). There are 16 residues in the CDR3. CDR3 bases: TGTGCCAGTAGTATAAACTGGGGTTATAGCAATCAGCCCCAGCATTTT. Translation: CASSINWGYSNQPQHF. The full variable domain, its missing parts supplied by reference TRBV19 and TRBJ1-5, is DGGITQSPKYLFRKEGQNVTLSCEQNLNHDAMYWYRQDPGQGLRLIYYSQIVNDFQKGDIAEGYSVSREKKESFPLTVTSAQKNPTAFYLCASSINWGYSNQPQHFGDGTRLSIL.

The chain links TRBV28 to TRBJ2-6; 7 bases are a match to TRBD2. V trimming: 4 bases; J trimming: 2 bases; junction bases outside the gene matches: 5. This CDR3 is built from 16 residues. Per the germline V gene, CDR1 is MDHEN and CDR2 is SYDVKM. The CDR3 DNA follows: TGTGCCAGCAGTTCACCAGGGACTACTGGGGCCAACGTCCTGACTTTC. Translation: CASSSPGTTGANVLTF.

The J gene is TRBJ2-3, the V gene TRBV7-2, with D tentatively TRBD1 or TRBD2 (6 bases each). CDR1 is SGHTA, CDR2 FQGNSA, per germline. V dropped 5 bases and J dropped 2 bases, with 17 bases sitting between them. This CDR3 spans 16 amino acids. CDR3: CASSRRGGTNTDTQYF. In nucleotides, the CDR3 is TGTGCCAGCAGCCGACGAGGGGGGACGAACACAGATACGCAGTATTTT.

J is TRBJ2-1 and V is TRBV19, with 9 bases matching TRBD1. V shed 5 bases and J 6 bases; nucleotides not matched to a gene: 5. This CDR3 contains 14 residues. The germline CDR1 and CDR2 sequences are LNHDA and SQIVND (reference sequence). The DNA for the CDR3 is TGTGCCAGTAGTGGCCGGACAGGGGTCAATGAGCAGTTCTTC. Its protein is CASSGRTGVNEQFF.

The rearrangement joins TRBV5-1 to TRBJ1-5; 8 nucleotides align to TRBD1. The CDR3 length is 16 residues. With V trimmed by 4 bases and J by 2 bases, 8 bases remained unmatched. Germline V gene data show CDR1 as SGHRS and CDR2 as YFSETQ. The CDR3 loop reads CASSPGIQGGNQPQHF. CDR3 in DNA: TGCGCCAGCAGCCCTGGAATACAGGGGGGCAATCAGCCCCAGCATTTT.

This clone was counted only a few times. The chain uses TRBV7-9 and TRBJ1-3; D ambiguous. Trimming cost V 5 bases and J 5 bases, with 16 bases left between them. Germline CDR1 and CDR2: SEHNR and FQNEAQ (reference sequence). The CDR3 has 15 amino acids. CDR3 bases: TGTGCCAGCAGCAGGTATATCGGGGAAAGAAACACCATATATTTT. This encodes CASSRYIGERNTIYF.

The count of this clone is one. The chain has TRBV28 and TRBJ1-4; 8 bases line up with TRBD1. Germline CDR1 reads MDHEN; CDR2 reads SYDVKM. J lost 14 bases, V lost 5 bases, and 4 bases had no gene match. The CDR3 consists of 11 residues. CDR3 in amino acids: CASSGQGGLFF. For the CDR3, the DNA is TGTGCCAGCAGTGGACAGGGTGGGCTGTTTTTT.

Comment on this clone: Within the sample, other DNA sequences also encode this same CDR3. This rearrangement joins TRBV28 to TRBJ1-5; D may be TRBD1 (6 bases). V dropped 6 bases and J dropped 0 bases, with 12 bases sitting between them. The length of the CDR3 is 15 residues. In germline, CDR1 is MDHEN, CDR2 SYDVKM. The CDR3 DNA follows: TGTGCCAGCAGGTTAGGGGGGAGTAGCAATCAGCCCCAGCATTTT. It codes for CASRLGGSSNQPQHF.

For this clone: Since a much larger clone is just one base distant, this may be a read error. The identical CDR3 is also encoded by other nucleotide sequences in the sample. This sequence joins TRBV7-2 and TRBJ1-1; possible D gene TRBD1, 6 bases. In germline, CDR1 is SGHTA, CDR2 FQGNSA. This CDR3 is 13 amino acids long. Trimming removed 2 bases at V and 5 bases at J, with 9 bases between. The CDR3 loop reads CASSLRRGTEAFF. CDR3 coding DNA: TGTGCCAGCAGCTTACGCAGGGGAACTGAAGCTTTCTTT.

This clone was observed a single time. CDR3: CASTYGANTGELFF. The CDR3 DNA reads TGTGCCAGCACCTACGGGGCGAACACCGGGGAGCTGTTTTTT. The genes are TRBV5-6 and TRBJ2-2; weak D call: TRBD2 (5 bases). This CDR3 comprises 14 residues. The germline V gene encodes CDR1 SGHDT and CDR2 YYEEEE. V lost 6 bases and J 0 bases, leaving 9 bases between the germline ends.

The chain carries TRBV29-1 and TRBJ2-2; 7 bases are a match to TRBD1. The germline CDR1 and CDR2 sequences are SQVTM and ANQGSEA. Trimming took 6 bases from V and 3 from J; bases not matched to a gene: 7. There are 14 residues in the CDR3. The DNA of the CDR3 is TGCAGCGTGCTCCGACAGGGCGACACCGGGGAGCTGTTTTTT. Translated: CSVLRQGDTGELFF.

The rearrangement uses TRBV7-9 and TRBJ2-7; D is uncertain. The germline V and J ends were trimmed by 3 bases and 2 bases, with 8 bases remaining between them. The CDR3 extends over 13 amino acids. CDR1 and CDR2 from the germline V gene are SEHNR and FQNEAQ (reference sequence). The CDR3 bases are TGTGCCAGCAGCTTTACAGTGACCTACGAGCAGTACTTC. This sequence encodes CASSFTVTYEQYF.